The T cell receptor (beta chain) under discussion was sequenced for a study of T-cell reconstitution after alpha-beta-depleted transplantation in children. Unique molecular identifiers were incorporated during preparation of the TCRbeta library. TCRdb ran MiXCR on the PCR reads and lists one entry per CDR3 protein. Seen here are some 530,000 distinct CDR3 sequences, about an eighth observed once, and the top ten hold around 6.1%. A few counts support this clonotype. Germline V lookup: CDR1 LGHDT, CDR2 YNNKEL (reference sequence). The CDR3 totals 18 residues. V lost 0 bases to trimming and J lost 4 bases; unmatched junction nucleotides: 10.

The starting material was PBMCs from the stem cell graft donor, obtained from the stem cell graft. This TCR came from a human donor who donated a stem cell graft to a child with combined immunodeficiency. This sequence joins TRBV3-1 and TRBJ2-7, with 12 nucleotides matching TRBD1. CDR3 nucleotides: TGTGCCAGCAGCCAAGACCTCCCGGGACAGGGGGCGCGATACGAGCAGTACTTC. Amino acids: CASSQDLPGQGARYEQYF.